This TCR beta chain was recorded in a study of blood T cell repertoires in COVID-19. Study summary: Samples representing acute and convalescent COVID-19 were sourced from the United States, Italy and Spain.

Sequencing was performed with immunoSEQ multiplex PCR; in TCRdb, only in-frame clones are kept and a portion is missing. The sample lists more than 120,000 clones, about 89% occurring once. The source is a man aged 45-65 years who had recovered from COVID-19. Material: peripheral blood.

Here the CDR3 reads CASSPPRRLADSYEQYF. DNA of the CDR3: TGTGCCAGCAGCCCCCCTAGGAGACTAGCGGACTCCTACGAGCAGTACTTC. The rearrangement uses TRBV5-8 and TRBJ2-7, with TRBD2 identical over 9 bases. CDR1 and CDR2 (germline): SGHTS, YDEGEE. The CDR3 is 17 amino acids. V trimming: 4 bases; J trimming: 0 bases; junction bases outside the gene matches: 11.